The clone carrying this T cell receptor beta chain was counted many times. The target antigen is unknown. The cDNA was generated by 5'RACE with 10-nucleotide random UMIs. TCRdb re-analysed the 5' RACE reads in MiXCR, keeping a single row per CDR3 protein. The data contain more than 70,000 distinct CDR3 sequences, under 13% of them singletons. This specimen belongs to a study of neurological immune-mediated disorders. Findings of the study overall: HTLV-1-associated myelopathy showed the most TCR clonal expansion; multiple sclerosis the least, below healthy controls.

V gave up 5 bases and J gave up 3 bases, with 17 bases separating them. Germline assignment: CDR1 SGHTA and CDR2 FQGNSA. CDR3 size: 15 residues. Unsorted libraries were generated from 2 million PBMCs held at -80 degrees C. The receptor's source is a man in his forties or fifties in good health. V and J are TRBV7-2 and TRBJ2-7; possibly TRBD1 for D (5 bases). Material for sequencing was PBMCs. CDR3 nucleotides: TGTGCCAGCAGCCAGGGTCAGATCTTGTACTACGAGCAGTACTTC. This gives the protein CASSQGQILYYEQYF.